This TCR beta chain derives from a study of CD8 T cells in ankylosing spondylitis. Overall study results and limits: Characteristic of ankylosing spondylitis blood, it appeared, was a TCR beta motif comprising about eight highly homologous variants.

TCRdb re-called the 5' RACE reads with MiXCR, one entry per CDR3 protein. The sample holds more than 500,000 distinct CDR3 sequences; about 5.4% are singletons and the top ten take under 4.5%. V was clipped by 1 base and J by 8 bases; unmatched bases: 4. The CDR3 length is 13 residues. Looked up from germline, CDR1 is SEHNR and CDR2 is FQNEAQ (reference sequence). This clonotype was counted many times. Its specificity is not known. Sequenced input: blood, either unsorted or a sorted T cell fraction (not recorded which). The clonotype comes from a male donor with ankylosing spondylitis. This chain connects TRBV7-9 to TRBJ1-2; TRBD1 agrees at 7 bases. CDR3 DNA: TGTGCCAGCAGCTTAGGAGGGGGCAGCGGCTACACCTTC. Protein: CASSLGGGSGYTF.